The 19 T cell receptor beta chains presented below share a single source sample, sequenced in a study of response to subunit inactivated influenza vaccine. TCRdb fed the RT-PCR reads into MiXCR, producing one record per CDR3 protein. The sample lists 550,000 to 650,000 distinct CDR3 sequences, approximately 12% occurring once. Sequencing was performed on PBMCs from blood, taken on the day of vaccination. Receptors were obtained from a man aged 50 or older who received an inactivated influenza vaccine.

This clonotype came up a few times. V is TRBV5-5 and J is TRBJ2-7; 7 bases are shared with TRBD2. J lost 2 bases, V lost 1 base, and 6 bases had no gene match. Germline lookup yields CDR1 SGHKS and CDR2 YYEKEE (reference sequence). The CDR3 has 15 residues. The chain's CDR3 is CASSLRSGLPYEQYF. The CDR3 DNA sequence: TGTGCCAGCAGCTTGCGTAGCGGGCTACCCTACGAGCAGTACTTC.

J is TRBJ2-4 and V is TRBV20-1, with D perhaps TRBD1 (6 bases). The CDR3 is 13 residues long. V shed 2 bases and J shed 11 bases, with 16 bases lying between them. In germline, CDR1 is DFQATT, CDR2 SNEGSKA (reference sequence). Here the CDR3 reads CSARNPGDQVQYF. In DNA, the CDR3 is TGCAGTGCTAGAAATCCAGGGGACCAGGTTCAGTACTTC.

The chain recombines TRBV7-6 with TRBJ2-2, with D possibly being TRBD2 (7 bases). Trimming took off 2 bases at V and 3 bases at J, with 19 bases between the two ends. The CDR3 runs 18 residues. Germline loops: CDR1 SGHVS, CDR2 FNYEAQ. CDR3 in DNA: TGTGCCAGCAGCTTACCCATGGGGGGGGGCCCGGACACCGGGGAGCTGTTTTTT. Translated: CASSLPMGGGPDTGELFF.

At least ten counts were recorded for this clonotype. The CDR3 DNA is TGTGCCAGCCGGGACAGGGGGCACTACGAGCAGTACTTC. Its translation is CASRDRGHYEQYF. This chain links TRBV12-3 or TRBV12-4 with TRBJ2-7; TRBD1 matches 12 bases. J lost 3 bases, V lost 8 bases, and 2 bases had no gene match. The CDR3 extends over 13 amino acids.

The chain is built from TRBV5-1 and TRBJ1-1; possible D gene TRBD1, 6 bases. The CDR3 has 15 amino acids. CDR1 and CDR2 (germline): SGHRS, YFSETQ. Deletions cut 0 bases from V and 2 bases from J, with 11 bases between. This chain's CDR3 is CASSLAGQPNTEAFF. CDR3 nucleotides: TGCGCCAGCAGCTTGGCTGGACAGCCTAACACTGAAGCTTTCTTT. Combining the CDR3 with reference TRBV5-1 and TRBJ1-1 gives the whole variable domain KAGVTQTPRYLIKTRGQQVTLSCSPISGHRSVSWYQQTPGQGLQFLFEYFSETQRNKGNFPGRFSGRQFSNSRSEMNVSTLELGDSALYLCASSLAGQPNTEAFFGQGTRLTVV.

The chain joins TRBV6-2 or TRBV6-3 to TRBJ2-1; no firm D call. The CDR3 is 13 amino acids. The V gene's germline CDR1 is MNHEY and CDR2 SVGEGT. V was shortened by 8 bases and J by 9 bases, with 17 bases between the two germline ends. The CDR3 DNA follows: TGTGCCAGCGCCGATAGCTTCGCCACTGAGCAGTTCTTC. Amino acid sequence: CASADSFATEQFF.

The rearrangement links TRBV6-5 to TRBJ2-7, with 9 positions matching TRBD1. The CDR3 consists of 16 residues. Germline V gene data show CDR1 as MNHEY and CDR2 as SVGAGI. The ends lost 2 bases at V and 4 bases at J; junction bases unmatched: 9. CDR3 amino acids: CASSYPPGQGFYEQYF. CDR3 bases: TGTGCCAGCAGTTACCCCCCGGGACAGGGATTTTACGAGCAGTACTTC.

This clonotype has only a few counts. The chain is built from TRBV6-2 or TRBV6-3 and TRBJ2-5, with D tentatively TRBD2 (5 bases). The CDR3 runs to 14 residues. Between the trimmed V and J ends, which lost 4 bases and 5 bases, there was a span of 14 bases. CDR1 is MNHEY, CDR2 SVGEGT, per germline. In DNA form, the CDR3 reads TGTGCCAGCAGTTGGACGGAGAGGGAGGAGACCCAGTACTTC. Translated, it gives CASSWTEREETQYF.

This clonotype was counted a few times. The chain combines TRBV27 with TRBJ2-1, with D unclear. Per germline, CDR1 MNHEY and CDR2 SMNVEV (reference sequence). The CDR3 totals 13 residues. V was trimmed by 6 bases and J by 5 bases, leaving 11 bases between them. CDR3 nucleotides: TGTGCCAGCAGCCTCAAAATGAACAATGAGCAGTTCTTC. Amino acids: CASSLKMNNEQFF.

V is TRBV12-3 or TRBV12-4 and J is TRBJ2-3; 7 bases line up with TRBD1. The CDR3 is made up of 14 amino acids. The J segment lost 8 bases and the V segment lost 6 bases, leaving 11 bases of the junction unmatched. The DNA of the CDR3 is TGTGCCAGCAGAGTTGGGGCAGGGGGTGCTACGCAGTATTTT. Its translation: CASRVGAGGATQYF.

In its sample, this clonotype was seen many times. The V call is TRBV5-1, the J call TRBJ2-1; 10 bases map to TRBD2. Germline lookup yields CDR1 SGHRS and CDR2 YFSETQ. The length of the CDR3 is 17 residues. The junction had 11 bases not matched to a gene; V was cut back by 3 bases and J by 5 bases. The CDR3 is CASSSQRGGGVHNEQFF. The CDR3 DNA reads TGCGCCAGCAGCTCTCAGCGGGGGGGCGGTGTCCACAATGAGCAGTTCTTC.

V usage is TRBV6-5 and J usage is TRBJ1-4; a possible D gene is TRBD1 (5 bases). In germline, CDR1 is MNHEY, CDR2 SVGAGI. The CDR3 is 15 residues long. The V end lost 0 bases, the J end lost 7 bases, and 12 bases lay between the germline ends. CDR3 region: CASSYSGDRTEKLFF. The DNA for the CDR3 is TGTGCCAGCAGTTACTCAGGAGACAGAACTGAAAAACTGTTTTTT.

The chain links TRBV7-2 to TRBJ2-7; D is possibly TRBD2 (5 bases). The CDR3 totals 14 residues. Germline V CDR1 and CDR2: SGHTA, FQGNSA. Deletions cut 5 bases from V and 4 bases from J, with 15 bases between. This CDR3 reads CASSAAAGMYEQYF. The CDR3 DNA follows: TGTGCCAGCAGCGCCGCGGCCGGGATGTACGAGCAGTACTTC.

This clonotype was seen more than once but under ten times. V usage is TRBV4-1 and J usage is TRBJ2-5; 8 bases fit TRBD1. The CDR3 is made up of 16 amino acids. With V trimmed by 1 base and J by 10 bases, 14 bases remained unmatched. Looked up from germline, CDR1 is MGHRA and CDR2 is YSYEKL. CDR3 nucleotides: TGCGCCAGCAGCCAAGCAAGGACAGGGCCTTCTCAGGGCCAGTACTTC. Its translation: CASSQARTGPSQGQYF.

This clonotype was seen a few times. The chain is built from TRBV12-3 or TRBV12-4 and TRBJ1-1; D not resolved. This CDR3 spans 13 amino acids. V lost 3 bases, J lost 0 bases, and 5 bases lay in between. CDR3 sequence reads: CASSFGMNTEAFF. The DNA of the CDR3 is TGTGCCAGCAGTTTCGGGATGAACACTGAAGCTTTCTTT.

This clonotype was seen more than once but under ten times. V is TRBV7-9 and J is TRBJ2-3; the D is unclear. CDR3 length: 14 residues. The ends were cut back, 5 bases at V and 2 bases at J, with 11 bases in the middle. Looked up from germline, CDR1 is SEHNR and CDR2 is FQNEAQ (reference sequence). The CDR3 DNA sequence: TGTGCCAGCAGCCCCGCCCCAAACACAGATACGCAGTATTTT. It is translated as CASSPAPNTDTQYF.

This clonotype occurred once. The rearrangement joins TRBV18 to TRBJ2-3, with 7 nucleotides matching TRBD1. The CDR3 covers 15 residues. Trimming cost V 2 bases and J 3 bases; bases outside gene matches: 5. Per germline, CDR1 KGHSH and CDR2 LQKENI. The CDR3 DNA is TGTGCCAGCTCACCATATTCGACAGGGACAGATACGCAGTATTTT. Protein product: CASSPYSTGTDTQYF.

The V gene is TRBV28, the J gene TRBJ1-2, with D perhaps matching TRBD1 (5 bases). CDR3 length: 16 residues. The V end lost 6 bases, the J end lost 2 bases, and 19 bases lay between the germline ends. CDR1 is MDHEN and CDR2 is SYDVKM in the germline V gene. The CDR3, as DNA: TGTGCCAGCAGGGGCCGGGGAGCCGGGGGGAACTATGGCTACACCTTC. Translated: CASRGRGAGGNYGYTF.

The chain has TRBV11-2 and TRBJ2-1, with D unclear. With 3 bases removed from V and 8 bases from J, the gap between germline ends came to 2 bases. This CDR3 comprises 10 residues. The germline V gene encodes CDR1 SGHAT and CDR2 FQNNGV. In DNA form, the CDR3 reads TGTGCCAGCAGCTTCCATGAGCAGTTCTTC. Protein product: CASSFHEQFF.